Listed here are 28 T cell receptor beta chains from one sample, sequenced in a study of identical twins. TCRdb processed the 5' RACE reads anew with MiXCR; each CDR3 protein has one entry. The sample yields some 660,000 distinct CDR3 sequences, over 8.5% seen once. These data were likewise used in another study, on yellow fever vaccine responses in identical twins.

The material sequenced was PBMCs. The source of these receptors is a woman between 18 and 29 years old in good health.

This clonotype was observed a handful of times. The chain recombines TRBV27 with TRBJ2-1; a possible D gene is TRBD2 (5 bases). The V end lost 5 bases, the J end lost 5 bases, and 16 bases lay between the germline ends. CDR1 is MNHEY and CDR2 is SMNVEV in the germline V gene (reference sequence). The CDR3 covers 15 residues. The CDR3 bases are TGTGCCAGCAGTCCGCTCCCTAGCAAGCACAATGAGCAGTTCTTC. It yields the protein CASSPLPSKHNEQFF.

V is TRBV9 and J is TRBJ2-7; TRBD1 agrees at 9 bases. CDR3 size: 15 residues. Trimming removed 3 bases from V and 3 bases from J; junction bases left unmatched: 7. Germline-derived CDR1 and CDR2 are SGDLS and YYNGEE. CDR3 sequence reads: CASSGSGQGIYEQYF. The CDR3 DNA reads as TGTGCCAGCAGCGGTAGTGGACAGGGGATCTACGAGCAGTACTTC.

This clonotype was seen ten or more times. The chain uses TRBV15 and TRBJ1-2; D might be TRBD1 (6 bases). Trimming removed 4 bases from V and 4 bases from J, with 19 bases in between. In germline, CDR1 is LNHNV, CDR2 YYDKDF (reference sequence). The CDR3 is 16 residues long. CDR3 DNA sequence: TGTGCCACCAGCACACTTAGGCTGGGGGGCCTCTATGGCTACACCTTC. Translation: CATSTLRLGGLYGYTF.

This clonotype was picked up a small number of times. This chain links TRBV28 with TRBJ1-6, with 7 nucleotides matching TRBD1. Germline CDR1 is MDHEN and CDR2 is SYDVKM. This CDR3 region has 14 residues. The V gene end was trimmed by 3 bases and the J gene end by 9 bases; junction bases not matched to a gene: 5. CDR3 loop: CASSLTGFGSPLHF. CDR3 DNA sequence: TGTGCCAGCAGTTTGACAGGGTTCGGTTCACCCCTCCACTTT.

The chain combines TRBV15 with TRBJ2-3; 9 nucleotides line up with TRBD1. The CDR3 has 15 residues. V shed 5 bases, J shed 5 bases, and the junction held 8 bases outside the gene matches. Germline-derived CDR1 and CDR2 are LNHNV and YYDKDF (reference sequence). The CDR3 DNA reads TGTGCCACCAGCTCACAGGGGGCTGGGGGAGATACGCAGTATTTT. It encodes CATSSQGAGGDTQYF.

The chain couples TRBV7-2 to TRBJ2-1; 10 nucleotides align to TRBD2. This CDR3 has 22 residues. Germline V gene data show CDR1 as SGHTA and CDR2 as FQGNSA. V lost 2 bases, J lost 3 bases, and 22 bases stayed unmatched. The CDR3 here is CASSLSQRLAGEQPGIYNEQFF. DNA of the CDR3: TGTGCCAGCAGCTTATCCCAGCGGCTAGCGGGAGAGCAACCCGGGATCTACAATGAGCAGTTCTTC.

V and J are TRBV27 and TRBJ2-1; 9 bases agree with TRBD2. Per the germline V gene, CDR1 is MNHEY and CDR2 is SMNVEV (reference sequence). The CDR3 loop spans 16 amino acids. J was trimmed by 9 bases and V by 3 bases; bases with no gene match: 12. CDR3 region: CASSFGLASTLGEQFF. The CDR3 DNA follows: TGTGCCAGCAGTTTCGGACTAGCGTCTACTCTTGGTGAGCAGTTCTTC.

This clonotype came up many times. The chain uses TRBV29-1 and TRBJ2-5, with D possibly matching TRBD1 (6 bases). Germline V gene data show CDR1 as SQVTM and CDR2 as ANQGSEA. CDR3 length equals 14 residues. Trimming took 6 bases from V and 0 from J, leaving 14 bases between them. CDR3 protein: CSVSDRPYQETQYF. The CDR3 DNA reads TGCAGCGTCTCGGACAGACCTTACCAAGAGACCCAGTACTTC. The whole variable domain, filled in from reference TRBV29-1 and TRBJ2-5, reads SAVISQKPSRDICQRGTSLTIQCQVDSQVTMMFWYRQQPGQSLTLIATANQGSEATYESGFVIDKFPISRPNLTFSTLTVSNMSPEDSSIYLCSVSDRPYQETQYFGPGTRLLVL.

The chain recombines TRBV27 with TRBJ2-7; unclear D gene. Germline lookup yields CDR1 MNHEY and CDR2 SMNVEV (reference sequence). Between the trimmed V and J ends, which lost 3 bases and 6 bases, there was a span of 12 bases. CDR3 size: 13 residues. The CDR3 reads CASSFGSSGEQYF. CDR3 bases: TGTGCCAGCAGTTTTGGCAGCTCGGGCGAGCAGTACTTC.

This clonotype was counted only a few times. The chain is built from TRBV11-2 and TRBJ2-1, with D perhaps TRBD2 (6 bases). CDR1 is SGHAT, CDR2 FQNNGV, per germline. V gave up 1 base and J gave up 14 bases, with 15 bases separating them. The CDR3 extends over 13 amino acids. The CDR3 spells CASSLVASWGEFF. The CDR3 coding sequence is TGTGCCAGCAGCTTAGTGGCGAGCTGGGGGGAGTTCTTC.

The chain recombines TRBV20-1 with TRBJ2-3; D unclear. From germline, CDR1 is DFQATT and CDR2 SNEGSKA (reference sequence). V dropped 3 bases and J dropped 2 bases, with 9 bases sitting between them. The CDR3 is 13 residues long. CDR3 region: CSASLVDTDTQYF. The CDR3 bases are TGCAGTGCTAGTCTGGTGGACACAGATACGCAGTATTTT.

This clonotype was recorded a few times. CDR3 in DNA: TGTGCCACCAGTGATTCCTGGACCGGGACAGGGGGGCCCCAGCCCCAGCATTTT. As protein: CATSDSWTGTGGPQPQHF. The genes are TRBV24-1 and TRBJ1-5; TRBD1 matches 11 bases. After removal of 2 bases from V and 7 bases from J, the junction contained 12 bases not matched to a gene. Germline V lookup: CDR1 KGHDR, CDR2 SFDVKD. The CDR3 spans 18 residues.

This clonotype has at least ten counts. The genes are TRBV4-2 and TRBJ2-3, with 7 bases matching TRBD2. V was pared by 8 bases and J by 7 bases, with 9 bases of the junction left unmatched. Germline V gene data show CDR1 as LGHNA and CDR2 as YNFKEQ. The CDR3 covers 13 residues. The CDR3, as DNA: TGTGCCAGCGTCGGGGGGTCACGAAATACGCAGTATTTT. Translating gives CASVGGSRNTQYF.

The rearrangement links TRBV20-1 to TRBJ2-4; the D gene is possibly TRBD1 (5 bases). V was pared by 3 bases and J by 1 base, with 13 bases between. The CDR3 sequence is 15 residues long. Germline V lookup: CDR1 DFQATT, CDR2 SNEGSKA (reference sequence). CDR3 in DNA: TGCAGTGCTAGCCCCACAGGTCTTGCCAAAAACATTCAGTACTTC. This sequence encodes CSASPTGLAKNIQYF.

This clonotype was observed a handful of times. CDR3 sequence (DNA): TGCAGTGCTAGTCATACCACCGGGGAGCTGTTTTTT. Translated: CSASHTTGELFF. The J gene is TRBJ2-2, the V gene TRBV20-1; the D is unclear. The ends were cut back, 3 bases at V and 4 bases at J, with 6 bases in the middle. The CDR3 loop spans 12 amino acids. Germline CDR1 DFQATT, CDR2 SNEGSKA (reference sequence).

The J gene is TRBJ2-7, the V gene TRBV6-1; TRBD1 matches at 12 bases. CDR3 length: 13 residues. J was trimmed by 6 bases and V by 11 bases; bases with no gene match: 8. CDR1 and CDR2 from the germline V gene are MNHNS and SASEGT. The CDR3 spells CAAAPGQGAEQYF. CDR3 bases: TGTGCCGCCGCACCGGGACAGGGGGCCGAGCAGTACTTC.

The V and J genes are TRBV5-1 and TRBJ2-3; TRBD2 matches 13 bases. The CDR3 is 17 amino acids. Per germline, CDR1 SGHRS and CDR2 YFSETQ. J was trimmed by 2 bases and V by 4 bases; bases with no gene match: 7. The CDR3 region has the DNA TGCGCCAGCAGCCTCCTGGGACTAGCGGGGCCCACAGATACGCAGTATTTT. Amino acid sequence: CASSLLGLAGPTDTQYF.

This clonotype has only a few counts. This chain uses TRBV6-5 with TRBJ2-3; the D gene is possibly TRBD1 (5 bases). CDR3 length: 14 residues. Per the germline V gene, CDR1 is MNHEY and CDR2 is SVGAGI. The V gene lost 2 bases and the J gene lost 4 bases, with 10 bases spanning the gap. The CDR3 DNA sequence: TGTGCCAGCAGTTACCGTGGGGCAGCAGATACGCAGTATTTT. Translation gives CASSYRGAADTQYF.

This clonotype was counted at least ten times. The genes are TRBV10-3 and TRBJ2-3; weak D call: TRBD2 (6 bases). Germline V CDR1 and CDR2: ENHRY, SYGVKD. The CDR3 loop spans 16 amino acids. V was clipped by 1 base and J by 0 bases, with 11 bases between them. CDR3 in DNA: TGTGCCATCAGTGAGTGGGGGGAAACTAGCACAGATACGCAGTATTTT. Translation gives CAISEWGETSTDTQYF.

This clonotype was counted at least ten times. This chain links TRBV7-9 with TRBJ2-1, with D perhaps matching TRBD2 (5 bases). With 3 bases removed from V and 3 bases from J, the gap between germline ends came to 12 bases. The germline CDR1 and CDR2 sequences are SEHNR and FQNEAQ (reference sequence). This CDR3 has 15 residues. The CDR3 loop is CASSFSGTSYNEQFF. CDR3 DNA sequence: TGTGCCAGCAGCTTTAGTGGTACTAGCTACAATGAGCAGTTCTTC.

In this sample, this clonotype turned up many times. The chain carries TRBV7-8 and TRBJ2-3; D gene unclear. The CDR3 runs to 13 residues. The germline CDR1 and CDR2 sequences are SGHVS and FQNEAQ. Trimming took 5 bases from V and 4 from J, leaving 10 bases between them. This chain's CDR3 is CASSEISADTQYF. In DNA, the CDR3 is TGTGCCAGCAGCGAGATCTCAGCAGATACGCAGTATTTT.

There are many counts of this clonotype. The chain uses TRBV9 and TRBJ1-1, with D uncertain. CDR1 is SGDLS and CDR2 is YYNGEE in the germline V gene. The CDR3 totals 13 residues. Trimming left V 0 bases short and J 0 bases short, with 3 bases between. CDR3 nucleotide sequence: TGTGCCAGCAGCGTAGATATGAACACTGAAGCTTTCTTT. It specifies CASSVDMNTEAFF. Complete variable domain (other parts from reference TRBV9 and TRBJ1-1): DSGVTQTPKHLITATGQRVTLRCSPRSGDLSVYWYQQSLDQGLQFLIQYYNGEERAKGNILERFSAQQFPDLHSELNLSSLELGDSALYFCASSVDMNTEAFFGQGTRLTVV.

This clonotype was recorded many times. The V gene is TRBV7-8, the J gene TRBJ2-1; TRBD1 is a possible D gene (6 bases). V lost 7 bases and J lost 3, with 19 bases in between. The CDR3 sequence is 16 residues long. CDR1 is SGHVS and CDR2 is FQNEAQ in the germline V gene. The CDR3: CASKERRDTHYNEQFF. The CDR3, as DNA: TGTGCCAGCAAGGAACGAAGGGACACCCACTACAATGAGCAGTTCTTC.

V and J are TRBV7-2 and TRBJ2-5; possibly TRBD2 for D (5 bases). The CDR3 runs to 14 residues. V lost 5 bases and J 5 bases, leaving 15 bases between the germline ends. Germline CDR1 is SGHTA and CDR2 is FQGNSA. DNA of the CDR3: TGTGCCAGCAGCGTAGGGTCTAGCTTGGAGACCCAGTACTTC. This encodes CASSVGSSLETQYF.

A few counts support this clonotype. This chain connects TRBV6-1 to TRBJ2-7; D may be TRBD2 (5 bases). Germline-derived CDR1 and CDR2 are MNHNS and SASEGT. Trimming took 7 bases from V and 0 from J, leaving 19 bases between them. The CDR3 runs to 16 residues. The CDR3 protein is CASTTFRTYSSYEQYF. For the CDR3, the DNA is TGTGCCAGCACCACATTCCGGACTTACAGCTCCTACGAGCAGTACTTC.

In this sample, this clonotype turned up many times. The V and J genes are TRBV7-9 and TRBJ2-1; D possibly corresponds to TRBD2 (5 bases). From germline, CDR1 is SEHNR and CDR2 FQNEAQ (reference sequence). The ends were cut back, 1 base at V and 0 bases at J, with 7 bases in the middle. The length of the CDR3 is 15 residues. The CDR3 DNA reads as TGTGCCAGCAGCTTAGAGCGGATCTCCTACAATGAGCAGTTCTTC. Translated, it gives CASSLERISYNEQFF.

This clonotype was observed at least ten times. CDR3 protein: CASSFPRGSTDTQYF. The CDR3 DNA reads TGCGCCAGCAGCTTCCCCAGGGGGAGCACAGATACGCAGTATTTT. The chain recombines TRBV5-1 with TRBJ2-3, with TRBD1 identical over 7 bases. Germline CDR1 reads SGHRS; CDR2 reads YFSETQ. The CDR3 has 15 residues. V was pared by 2 bases and J by 0 bases, with 3 bases of the junction left unmatched. Filled out from reference TRBV5-1 and TRBJ2-3, the complete variable domain reads KAGVTQTPRYLIKTRGQQVTLSCSPISGHRSVSWYQQTPGQGLQFLFEYFSETQRNKGNFPGRFSGRQFSNSRSEMNVSTLELGDSALYLCASSFPRGSTDTQYFGPGTRLTVL.

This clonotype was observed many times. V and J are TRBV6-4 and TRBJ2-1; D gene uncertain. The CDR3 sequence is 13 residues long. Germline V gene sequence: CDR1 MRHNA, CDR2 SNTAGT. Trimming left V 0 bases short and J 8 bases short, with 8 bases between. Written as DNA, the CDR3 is TGTGCCAGCAGTGACTCAGAGGAACATGAGCAGTTCTTC. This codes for CASSDSEEHEQFF.